The clone carrying this T cell receptor beta chain was counted at least ten times. V lost 6 bases to trimming and J lost 7 bases; unmatched junction nucleotides: 7. The CDR3 is made up of 13 amino acids. Germline V CDR1 and CDR2: SGDLS, YYNGEE. TCRdb used MiXCR to reprocess the RT-PCR reads, holding one entry per CDR3 protein. The sample lists about 680,000 distinct CDR3 sequences; over 12% were seen once. Sequenced: memory CD4+ T cells from blood. This rearrangement joins TRBV9 to TRBJ2-1; 7 positions match TRBD2. This receptor was taken from a female donor in good health, serving as a healthy control. The CDR3, as DNA: TGTGCCAGCACCCAGGGAGGGCTTAATGAGCAGTTCTTC. As protein: CASTQGGLNEQFF.